This TCR beta chain was identified during a study of OX40 agonist ivuxolimab in advanced cancers. This clone was detected once. Assay used: immunoSEQ multiplex PCR; TCRdb lists only in-frame clones, some missing. This table has about 69,000 clones, about 85% appearing once. This sequence originates from an adult with an advanced solid tumor such as melanoma, head and neck, liver or kidney cancer. The sample was CD4+ or CD8+ T cells sorted from blood, taken in a trial of the OX40 agonist ivuxolimab.

Here the CDR3 reads CASSTKQGAEGYTF. CDR3 sequence (DNA): TGTGCCAGTAGTACGAAACAGGGGGCGGAGGGCTACACCTTC. The chain combines TRBV19 with TRBJ1-2; 9 bases align to TRBD1. The CDR3 has 14 amino acids. Germline values: CDR1 LNHDA, CDR2 SQIVND (reference sequence). Trimming cost V 4 bases and J 8 bases; bases outside gene matches: 8.